These 24 T cell receptor beta chains were all obtained from the same sample, sequenced in a study of control samples from healthy donors and cancer patients (dated by TCRdb to 2020 to 2021). Library generation was performed with the immunoSEQ multiplex PCR assay. The table was pulled from immuneACCESS by TCRdb, which kept in-frame rearrangements only. Such tables lose some clones; where checked, under half of the loss comes from unresolved V genes, and the rest has no known cause. This sample gives under 200,000 clones in total; about nine tenths of them show up just once. Together, the top ten hold 1.5% of the sample. Sequenced sample: blood. All receptors derive from a woman younger than 45 in good health.

For this clone: The same CDR3 is also encoded by other DNA sequences in this sample. The J gene is TRBJ1-1, the V gene TRBV11-3; D is unclear. V lost 1 base and J lost 2, with 5 bases in between. The germline gives CDR1 SGHNT, CDR2 YENEEA. CDR3 size: 13 residues. CDR3 coding DNA: TGTGCCAGCAGCTTAGGGCGTAACACTGAAGCTTTCTTT. Translating it yields CASSLGRNTEAFF.

The chain employs TRBV28 and TRBJ1-6; D gene unclear. Trimming left V 2 bases short and J 2 bases short, with 10 bases between. Looked up from germline, CDR1 is MDHEN and CDR2 is SYDVKM. This CDR3 region has 16 residues. In DNA form, the CDR3 reads TGTGCCAGCAGTTTAGTACGGGGTACCTATAATTCACCCCTCCACTTT. Translated: CASSLVRGTYNSPLHF. The full variable domain, in which reference TRBV28 and TRBJ1-6 provide the parts outside the CDR3, is DVKVTQSSRYLVKRTGEKVFLECVQDMDHENMFWYRQDPGLGLRLIYFSYDVKMKEKGDIPEGYSVSREKKERFSLILESASTNQTSMYLCASSLVRGTYNSPLHFGNGTRLTVT.

This chain joins TRBV11-2 and TRBJ2-5; the D gene is possibly TRBD1 (5 bases). Germline CDR1 reads SGHAT; CDR2 reads FQNNGV. CDR3 length equals 13 residues. The germline V and J ends were trimmed by 5 bases and 2 bases, with 9 bases remaining between them. This CDR3 reads CASSPDRQETQYF. The CDR3 DNA reads TGTGCCAGCAGCCCTGACAGACAAGAGACCCAGTACTTC.

The chain links TRBV19 to TRBJ1-5; 7 bases fit TRBD1. CDR1 is LNHDA, CDR2 SQIVND, per germline (reference sequence). CDR3 length: 14 residues. Trimming cost V 7 bases and J 4 bases; bases outside gene matches: 7. CDR3 sequence (DNA): TGTGCCAGTAAGTCGGGGACAGTGAATCAGCCCCAGCATTTT. Encoded protein: CASKSGTVNQPQHF. Full variable domain (remainder filled in from reference TRBV19 and TRBJ1-5): DGGITQSPKYLFRKEGQNVTLSCEQNLNHDAMYWYRQDPGQGLRLIYYSQIVNDFQKGDIAEGYSVSREKKESFPLTVTSAQKNPTAFYLCASKSGTVNQPQHFGDGTRLSIL.

The chain recombines TRBV6-2 or TRBV6-3 with TRBJ1-5; possibly TRBD1 for D (5 bases). Germline V CDR1 and CDR2: MNHEY, SVGEGT. V was pared by 2 bases and J by 6 bases, with 5 bases between. The CDR3 has 12 amino acids. In DNA, the CDR3 is TGTGCCAGCAGTTACCAGGGTCAGCCCCAGCATTTT. It codes for CASSYQGQPQHF.

The CDR3 DNA reads TGTGCCAGCAGCCGACAGGGTGGGGATCAGCCCCAGCATTTT. Translating it yields CASSRQGGDQPQHF. The rearrangement links TRBV6-5 to TRBJ1-5; TRBD1 aligns across 7 bases. The germline V gene encodes CDR1 MNHEY and CDR2 SVGAGI. The CDR3 loop spans 14 amino acids. V lost 6 bases and J lost 5; bases outside the gene matches: 7.

This chain joins TRBV4-1 and TRBJ1-1, with TRBD1 matching over 11 bases. Per germline, CDR1 MGHRA and CDR2 YSYEKL. CDR3 length equals 15 residues. The V and J ends lost 3 bases and 5 bases, in that order; junction bases with no gene match: 5. This chain's CDR3 is CASSHGQGARTEAFF. CDR3 coding DNA: TGCGCCAGCAGCCATGGACAGGGGGCGCGGACTGAAGCTTTCTTT.

A word on this clone: Additional DNA sequences in this sample encode the identical CDR3. The chain links TRBV9 to TRBJ2-3; 13 bases align to TRBD2. CDR1 is SGDLS and CDR2 is YYNGEE in the germline V gene. This CDR3 region has 16 residues. V was clipped by 5 bases and J by 2 bases; unmatched bases: 5. The CDR3 coding sequence is TGTGCCAGCAGTGCCGGGACTAGCGGGGACACAGATACGCAGTATTTT. This codes for CASSAGTSGDTDTQYF.

The genes are TRBV5-4 and TRBJ2-3; no clear D. There are 12 residues in the CDR3. Germline V gene lookup returns CDR1 SGHNT and CDR2 YYREEE (reference sequence). Trimming cost V 1 base and J 5 bases, with 5 bases left between them. The CDR3 DNA is TGTGCCAGCAGCTTGCGGGTAGATACGCAGTATTTT. Translation: CASSLRVDTQYF.

The J gene is TRBJ1-2, the V gene TRBV24-1; a possible D gene is TRBD1 (5 bases). V was clipped by 3 bases and J by 0 bases, with 10 bases between them. In germline, CDR1 is KGHDR, CDR2 SFDVKD. The CDR3 runs 15 residues. CDR3 sequence: CATSDGDGPNYGYTF. In DNA, the CDR3 is TGTGCCACCAGTGATGGGGACGGACCTAACTATGGCTACACCTTC.

In regard to this clone: The sample has other DNA sequences that encode this CDR3 too. This chain connects TRBV5-4 to TRBJ2-1; possibly TRBD2 for D (5 bases). V lost 0 bases to trimming and J lost 0 bases, with 7 bases between them. CDR1 SGHNT and CDR2 YYREEE come from the germline V gene (reference sequence). This CDR3 is built from 15 residues. CDR3 in DNA: TGTGCCAGCAGCTTGGGTGGGAGCTCCTACAATGAGCAGTTCTTC. Translating it yields CASSLGGSSYNEQFF.

The chain carries TRBV6-5 and TRBJ1-6; no reliable D call. The CDR3 loop spans 11 amino acids. Germline CDR1 MNHEY, CDR2 SVGAGI. V dropped 6 bases and J dropped 6 bases, with 3 bases sitting between them. CDR3 sequence: CASRGNSPLHF. In DNA, the CDR3 is TGTGCCAGCAGGGGTAATTCACCCCTCCACTTT.

The genes are TRBV24-1 and TRBJ2-2; 7 nucleotides line up with TRBD2. The CDR3 runs 14 residues. Germline CDR1 and CDR2: KGHDR and SFDVKD. V shed 5 bases and J 6 bases; nucleotides not matched to a gene: 5. The CDR3 is CATSGRGRAGELFF. CDR3 sequence (DNA): TGTGCCACCAGTGGCCGGGGGAGGGCCGGGGAGCTGTTTTTT.

V gene TRBV14 combines with J gene TRBJ1-3; D unclear. The CDR3 spans 15 residues. V gave up 4 bases and J gave up 1 base, with 11 bases separating them. Looked up from germline, CDR1 is SGHDN and CDR2 is FVKESK. The CDR3 is CASSPWEQSGNTIYF. The CDR3 DNA follows: TGTGCCAGCAGCCCCTGGGAACAGTCTGGAAACACCATATATTTT.

The genes are TRBV9 and TRBJ1-2; the D is unclear. V shed 0 bases and J shed 5 bases, with 5 bases lying between them. CDR1 SGDLS and CDR2 YYNGEE come from the germline V gene. CDR3 length equals 12 residues. CDR3 region: CASSVEGYGYTF. In DNA form, the CDR3 reads TGTGCCAGCAGCGTAGAAGGGTATGGCTACACCTTC.

The CDR3 protein is CASSLVQRGDNEQFF. The CDR3, as DNA: TGTGCCAGCAGCTTAGTCCAGCGGGGGGACAATGAGCAGTTCTTC. J is TRBJ2-1 and V is TRBV7-9, with 9 bases matching TRBD2. CDR1 is SEHNR, CDR2 FQNEAQ, per germline (reference sequence). The J segment lost 5 bases and the V segment lost 1 base, leaving 3 bases of the junction unmatched. CDR3 length: 15 residues.

This clone was seen only once. The chain joins TRBV6-2 or TRBV6-3 to TRBJ1-2; maybe TRBD1 (6 bases). CDR1 is MNHEY, CDR2 SVGEGT, per germline. The CDR3 runs to 14 residues. Trimming removed 2 bases from V and 2 bases from J, with 9 bases in between. The DNA of the CDR3 is TGTGCCAGCAGTTACGGTGGGGGCAACTATGGCTACACCTTC. This sequence encodes CASSYGGGNYGYTF.

The V gene is TRBV19, the J gene TRBJ1-1, with TRBD1 matching over 10 bases. The J segment lost 4 bases and the V segment lost 4 bases, leaving 3 bases of the junction unmatched. In germline, CDR1 is LNHDA, CDR2 SQIVND (reference sequence). The CDR3 is 14 amino acids. CDR3 in amino acids: CASSRTGGITEAFF. The DNA of the CDR3 is TGTGCCAGTAGTAGGACAGGGGGAATCACTGAAGCTTTCTTT.

The V and J genes are TRBV18 and TRBJ2-7; no definite D call. Germline CDR1 and CDR2: KGHSH and LQKENI. This CDR3 contains 12 residues. V lost 5 bases to trimming and J lost 3 bases, with 8 bases between them. The DNA of the CDR3 is TGTGCCAGCTCAAGGACGGACTACGAGCAGTACTTC. The encoded protein is CASSRTDYEQYF.

V gene TRBV7-9 combines with J gene TRBJ2-1; D is unclear. CDR1 SEHNR and CDR2 FQNEAQ come from the germline V gene (reference sequence). The V and J ends lost 2 bases and 10 bases respectively, with 6 bases between them. CDR3 length: 11 amino acids. CDR3 protein: CASSLSREQFF. CDR3 nucleotides: TGTGCCAGCAGCTTAAGCAGGGAGCAGTTCTTC.

The V call is TRBV7-9, the J call TRBJ1-2; D is uncertain. From germline, CDR1 is SEHNR and CDR2 FQNEAQ (reference sequence). The CDR3 runs to 14 residues. V lost 7 bases to trimming and J lost 3 bases, with 15 bases between them. CDR3 loop: CASTLRTEDYGYTF. Written as DNA, the CDR3 is TGTGCCAGCACCCTCCGGACGGAGGACTATGGCTACACCTTC.

The chain carries TRBV7-4 and TRBJ1-5, with 8 bases identical to TRBD1. CDR1 SGHVT and CDR2 SQSDAQ come from the germline V gene. V lost 5 bases and J lost 6; bases outside the gene matches: 9. CDR3 length: 15 amino acids. CDR3 amino acids: CASSPTDRVLQPQHF. The CDR3 DNA is TGTGCCAGCAGCCCGACGGACAGGGTCCTTCAGCCCCAGCATTTT.

Of note for this clone: Other nucleotide sequences from this sample produce the same CDR3. V and J are TRBV6-2 or TRBV6-3 and TRBJ1-5; TRBD1 aligns across 7 bases. J was trimmed by 3 bases and V by 6 bases; bases with no gene match: 2. Germline V gives CDR1 MNHEY, CDR2 SVGEGT. The CDR3 has 13 amino acids. The CDR3 loop reads CASSGTDNQPQHF. The CDR3 region has the DNA TGTGCCAGCAGCGGGACAGACAATCAGCCCCAGCATTTT.

J is TRBJ1-2 and V is TRBV29-1; D ambiguous. The CDR3 spans 12 residues. The V end lost 3 bases, the J end lost 4 bases, and 9 bases lay between the germline ends. Looked up from germline, CDR1 is SQVTM and CDR2 is ANQGSEA. In DNA form, the CDR3 reads TGCAGCGTTGATAAGGCAGCCTATGGCTACACCTTC. It translates to CSVDKAAYGYTF.